Below, one T cell receptor (beta chain) is given with its context. Its target is unknown. The data were obtained in a study of shared clonotypes between healthy human individuals. Study observations and caveats: Large sequencing depth failed to make sorted-subset sequencing complete, rarefaction showed.

CD45RO-negative, CCR7-selected cells formed the naive CD8 fraction, which excluded terminally differentiated effector memory CD45RA+ cells. Sequenced by immunoSEQ multiplex PCR; TCRdb stores in-frame clones only, minus some. The data show some 630,000 clones, roughly 95% seen once. CDR3 length: 14 amino acids. The germline V and J ends were trimmed by 5 bases and 6 bases, with 16 bases remaining between them. CDR1 is MDHEN and CDR2 is SYDVKM in the germline V gene. Sequencing used naive CD8+ T cells sorted from blood. J is TRBJ1-2 and V is TRBV28, with a weak D call TRBD1 (6 bases). This sequence originates from a woman aged 25 to 45 in good health. CDR3 nucleotides: TGTGCCAGCAGTGTTAGGGGGGGCGCGGATGGCTACACCTTC. Translated, it gives CASSVRGGADGYTF.